This T cell receptor beta chain was observed in a study of OX40 agonist ivuxolimab in advanced cancers. Study in general: Each patient was given ivuxolimab into a vein every 2 weeks, at 0.01 to 10 mg/kg.

Trimming stripped 5 bases from V and 10 bases from J, with 6 bases between. The CDR3 sequence is 10 residues long. Germline values: CDR1 MDHEN, CDR2 SYDVKM. The table came from immunoSEQ multiplex PCR; TCRdb's copy has only in-frame clones and leaves some out. The sample comprises about 150,000 clones, more than 85% of which are singletons, and more than 0.9% rests with the top ten. Sequenced material: CD4+ or CD8+ T cells sorted from blood, taken in a trial of the OX40 agonist ivuxolimab. This TCR was sampled from an adult with an advanced solid tumor such as melanoma, head and neck, liver or kidney cancer. This sequence joins TRBV28 and TRBJ1-3; no clear D. This CDR3 reads CASSDRTIYF. The CDR3 DNA sequence: TGTGCCAGCAGTGATAGAACCATATATTTT.